These T cell receptor beta chains were read from a single sample in a study of cytomegalovirus exposure and HLA in healthy donors. Clones were sequenced by immunoSEQ multiplex PCR, and TCRdb holds only the in-frame ones, with some missing. Of a few hundred thousand clones listed, 75% were seen once; the top ten hold 1.8%. Input material: PBMCs. The source is a woman in her 30s in good health and CMV-seronegative. CDR3s include the opening cysteine and the closing phenylalanine or tryptophan. The order of the fields is J gene, clone size, V gene, D gene, CDR3 protein, CDR3 DNA. A D gene is named only where the DNA matches it firmly. Rows give clone size only sometimes, using once, few, many, or a class for an expanded clone.

TRBJ1-2 | - | TRBV10-3 | TRBD1 | CAISTRDRGYGYTF | TGTGCCATCAGTACTCGGGACAGGGGATATGGCTACACCTTC
TRBJ2-5 | few | TRBV2 | TRBD2 | CATKDYPAGGEGETQYF | TGTGCCACTAAGGACTATCCAGCGGGGGGGGAAGGAGAGACCCAGTACTTC
TRBJ1-1 | - | TRBV10-3 | - | CAIRGRGGTGHNTEAFF | TGTGCCATCAGGGGGAGGGGTGGGACGGGCCATAACACTGAAGCTTTCTTT
TRBJ1-1 | - | TRBV7-3 | TRBD1 | CASSFGDRDTEAFF | TGTGCCAGCAGCTTTGGGGACAGAGACACTGAAGCTTTCTTT
TRBJ2-5 | - | TRBV19 | TRBD2 | CASSIWAGGPGETQYF | TGTGCCAGTAGTATTTGGGCGGGGGGGCCGGGGGAGACCCAGTACTTC
TRBJ2-7 | - | TRBV18 | - | CASSRGLGGDGEQYF | TGTGCCAGCTCACGTGGACTAGGGGGAGATGGCGAGCAGTACTTC
TRBJ2-1 | few | TRBV19 | - | CASSIRKGQDEQFF | TGTGCCAGTAGTATTCGAAAGGGGCAGGACGAGCAGTTCTTC
TRBJ1-2 | - | TRBV6-5 | - | CASIVGGQGLGYTF | TGTGCCAGCATCGTGGGAGGCCAGGGTTTAGGCTACACCTTC
TRBJ2-3 | once | TRBV7-2 | TRBD2 | CASSQVATSGSTDTQYF | TGTGCCAGCAGCCAAGTGGCGACTAGCGGGAGTACAGATACGCAGTATTTT
TRBJ2-2 | - | TRBV4-1 | TRBD2 | CASSRTSGVTGELFF | TGCGCCAGCAGCAGGACTAGCGGGGTAACCGGGGAGCTGTTTTTT
TRBJ2-1 | few | TRBV2 | - | CASSVRGGAEQFF | TGTGCCAGCAGTGTACGAGGGGGGGCTGAGCAGTTCTTC
TRBJ2-5 | - | TRBV6-5 | TRBD2 | CASSPILATQETQYF | TGTGCCAGCAGTCCTATACTAGCGACGCAAGAGACCCAGTACTTC
TRBJ2-2 | once | TRBV7-8 | - | CASTPSPRERHGGELFF | TGTGCCAGCACCCCCTCCCCACGGGAGAGGCATGGCGGGGAGCTGTTTTTT
TRBJ2-1 | - | TRBV19 | - | CASRTKGGTHEQFF | TGTGCCAGTAGGACTAAGGGGGGGACCCATGAGCAGTTCTTC
TRBJ2-1 | - | TRBV2 | - | CASSVASSYNEQFF | TGTGCCAGCAGTGTGGCTAGCTCCTACAATGAGCAGTTCTTC
TRBJ2-1 | - | TRBV7-6 | TRBD2 | CASSLTGTSGDNQFF | TGTGCCAGCAGCCTAACCGGGACTAGCGGAGACAATCAGTTCTTC
TRBJ2-3 | - | TRBV5-1 | TRBD2 | CASRPLAATDTQYF | TGCGCCAGCAGGCCACTAGCGGCGACAGATACGCAGTATTTT
TRBJ2-3 | few | TRBV25-1 | - | CASSEYIDTQYF | TGTGCCAGCAGTGAATATATAGATACGCAGTATTTT